This TCR beta chain was captured by sequencing in a study of T cell changes during pregnancy in multiple sclerosis. Sequenced by immunoSEQ multiplex PCR; TCRdb stores in-frame clones only, minus some. Among 48,000 or so clones, 85% to 95% were seen once, and the ten largest hold more than 0.45%. This CDR3 comprises 14 residues. Per germline, CDR1 SGDLS and CDR2 YYNGEE. V was clipped by 2 bases and J by 2 bases; unmatched bases: 3. This sequence was found in a female donor with multiple sclerosis, enrolled in a pregnancy study. The chain carries TRBV9 and TRBJ2-7, with TRBD1 matching over 8 bases. The specimen was CD4+ T cells from peripheral blood mononuclear cells, collected in the first trimester of pregnancy. CDR3 in DNA: TGTGCCAGCAGCGTCGGGACAGGAACCTACGAGCAGTACTTC. This codes for CASSVGTGTYEQYF.